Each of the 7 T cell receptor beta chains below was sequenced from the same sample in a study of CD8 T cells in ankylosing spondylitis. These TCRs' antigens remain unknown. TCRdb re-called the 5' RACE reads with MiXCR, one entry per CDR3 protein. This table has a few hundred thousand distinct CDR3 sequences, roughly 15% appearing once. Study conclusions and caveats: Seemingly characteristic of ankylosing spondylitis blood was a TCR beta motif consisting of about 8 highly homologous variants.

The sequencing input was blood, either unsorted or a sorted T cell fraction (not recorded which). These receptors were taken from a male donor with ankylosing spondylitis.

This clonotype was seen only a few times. The chain's CDR3 is CASSQGGGLAGDEQFF. The CDR3 region has the DNA TGCGCCAGCAGCCAAGGTGGGGGACTAGCGGGAGATGAGCAGTTCTTC. The V gene is TRBV4-3, the J gene TRBJ2-1; 14 bases fit TRBD2. The ends lost 1 base at V and 8 bases at J; junction bases unmatched: 4. The CDR3 runs to 16 residues. Looked up from germline, CDR1 is LGHNA and CDR2 is YSLEER.

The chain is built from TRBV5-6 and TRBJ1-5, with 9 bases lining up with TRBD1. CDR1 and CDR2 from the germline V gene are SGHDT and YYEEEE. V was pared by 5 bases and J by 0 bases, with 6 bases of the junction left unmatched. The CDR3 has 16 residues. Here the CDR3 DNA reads TGTGCCAGCAGTAAGGACAGGGGCAATAGCAATCAGCCCCAGCATTTT. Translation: CASSKDRGNSNQPQHF. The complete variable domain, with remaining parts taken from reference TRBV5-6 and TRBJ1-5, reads DAGVTQSPTHLIKTRGQQVTLRCSPKSGHDTVSWYQQALGQGPQFIFQYYEEEERQRGNFPDRFSGHQFPNYSSELNVNALLLGDSALYLCASSKDRGNSNQPQHFGDGTRLSIL.

The CDR3 nucleotides read TGCAGCGTACCTAGGGGGGGTTTACAAGAGACCCAGTACTTC. It translates to CSVPRGGLQETQYF. The chain combines TRBV29-1 with TRBJ2-5; perhaps TRBD2 as D (7 bases). The CDR3 extends over 14 amino acids. CDR1 is SQVTM, CDR2 ANQGSEA, per germline. Trimming removed 6 bases at V and 2 bases at J, with 16 bases between. Looking up the rest from reference TRBV29-1 and TRBJ2-5 gives the full variable domain: SAVISQKPSRDICQRGTSLTIQCQVDSQVTMMFWYRQQPGQSLTLIATANQGSEATYESGFVIDKFPISRPNLTFSTLTVSNMSPEDSSIYLCSVPRGGLQETQYFGPGTRLLVL.

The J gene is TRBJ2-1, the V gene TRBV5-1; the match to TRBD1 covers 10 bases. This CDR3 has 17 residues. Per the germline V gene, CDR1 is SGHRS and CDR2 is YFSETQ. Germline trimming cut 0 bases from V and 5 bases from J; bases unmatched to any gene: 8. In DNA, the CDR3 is TGCGCCAGCAGCTTGGCCGTCGGGACAGGGGATAACAATGAGCAGTTCTTC. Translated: CASSLAVGTGDNNEQFF.

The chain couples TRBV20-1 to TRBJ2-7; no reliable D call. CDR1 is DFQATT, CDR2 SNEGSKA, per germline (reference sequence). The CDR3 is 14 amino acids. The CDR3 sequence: CSFTRVRSSYEQYF. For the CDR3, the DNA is TGCAGCTTCACCCGGGTCCGCAGCTCCTACGAGCAGTACTTC.

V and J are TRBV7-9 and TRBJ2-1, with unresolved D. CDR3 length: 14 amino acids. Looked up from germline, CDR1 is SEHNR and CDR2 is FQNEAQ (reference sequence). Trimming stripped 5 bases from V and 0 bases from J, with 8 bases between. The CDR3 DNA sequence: TGTGCCAGCAGCCCCCGGATCTCCTACAATGAGCAGTTCTTC. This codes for CASSPRISYNEQFF.

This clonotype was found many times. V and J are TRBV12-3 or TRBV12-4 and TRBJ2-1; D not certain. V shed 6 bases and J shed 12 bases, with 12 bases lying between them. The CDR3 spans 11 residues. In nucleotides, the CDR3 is TGTGCCAGCAGGCAGAAACAAGGGCAGTTCTTC. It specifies CASRQKQGQFF.